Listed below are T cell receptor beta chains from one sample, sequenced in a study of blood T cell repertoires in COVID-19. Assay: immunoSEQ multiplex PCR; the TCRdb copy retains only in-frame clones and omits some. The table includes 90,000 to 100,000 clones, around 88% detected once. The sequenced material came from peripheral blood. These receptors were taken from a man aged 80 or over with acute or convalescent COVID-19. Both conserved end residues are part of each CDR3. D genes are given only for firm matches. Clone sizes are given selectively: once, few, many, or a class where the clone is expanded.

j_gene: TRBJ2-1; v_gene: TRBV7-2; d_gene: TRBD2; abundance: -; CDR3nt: TGTGCCAGCAGCCAAACTAGCGGGAGTATTGGTGAGCAGTTCTTC; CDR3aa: CASSQTSGSIGEQFF
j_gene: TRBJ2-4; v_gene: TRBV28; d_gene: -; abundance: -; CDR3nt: TGTGCCAGCAGTCGCCCGACAATAGTCAACATTCAGTACTTC; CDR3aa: CASSRPTIVNIQYF
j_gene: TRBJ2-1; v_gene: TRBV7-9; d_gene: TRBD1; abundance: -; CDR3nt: TGTGCCAGCAGCGGGCAGAGACAGGGATCGGAGCAGTTCTTC; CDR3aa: CASSGQRQGSEQFF
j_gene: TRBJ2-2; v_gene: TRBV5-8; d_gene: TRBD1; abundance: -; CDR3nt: TGTGCCAGCAGCCAGGACAGGGGTCCCACCGGGGAGCTGTTTTTT; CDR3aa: CASSQDRGPTGELFF
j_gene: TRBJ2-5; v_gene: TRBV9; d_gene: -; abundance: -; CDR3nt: TGTGCCAGCAGCGTAGGCGCTCGCCAAGAGACCCAGTACTTC; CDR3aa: CASSVGARQETQYF
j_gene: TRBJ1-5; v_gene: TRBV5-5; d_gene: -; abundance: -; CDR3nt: TGTGCCAGCAGCGTTCAGGGACTCAATCAGCCCCAGCATTTT; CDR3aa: CASSVQGLNQPQHF
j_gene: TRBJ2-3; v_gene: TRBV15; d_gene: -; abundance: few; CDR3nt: TGTGCCACCAGCAGAGATTCGAGGAACGAAGATACGCAGTATTTT; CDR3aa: CATSRDSRNEDTQYF
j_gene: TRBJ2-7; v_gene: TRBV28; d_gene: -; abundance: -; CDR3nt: TGTGCCAGCAGACATAGTAGCGGCACGCAATACGAGCAGTACTTC; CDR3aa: CASRHSSGTQYEQYF
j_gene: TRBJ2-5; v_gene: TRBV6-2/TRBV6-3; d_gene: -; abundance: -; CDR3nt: TGTGCCAGCAGTAGAATAACGGCCCCCGGCGGTAGGCAAGAGACCCAGTACTTC; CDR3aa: CASSRITAPGGRQETQYF
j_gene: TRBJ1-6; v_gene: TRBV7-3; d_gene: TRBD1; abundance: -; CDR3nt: TGTGCCAGCAGCTCCGGGACAGAGAATTCACCCCTCCACTTT; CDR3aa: CASSSGTENSPLHF
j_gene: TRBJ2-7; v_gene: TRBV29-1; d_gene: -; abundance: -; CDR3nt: TGCAGCGTTCGGGTGTGGCGCGGGGAGCAGTACTTC; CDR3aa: CSVRVWRGEQYF
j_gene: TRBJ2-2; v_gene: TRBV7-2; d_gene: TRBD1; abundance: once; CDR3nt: TGTGCCAGCAGCTTAGCGAGGGCAGGGGGATCTGGCGGGGAGCTGTTTTTT; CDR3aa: CASSLARAGGSGGELFF
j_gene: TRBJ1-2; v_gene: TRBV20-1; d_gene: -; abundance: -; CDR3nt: TGCAGTGCTTCACAGGACCTTAACACCTTC; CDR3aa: CSASQDLNTF
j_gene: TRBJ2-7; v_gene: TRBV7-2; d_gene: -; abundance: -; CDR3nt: TGTGCCAGCAGCTTCTCGCAAGGGGCCGAGCAGTACTTC; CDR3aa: CASSFSQGAEQYF
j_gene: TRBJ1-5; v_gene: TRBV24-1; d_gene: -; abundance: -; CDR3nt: TGTGCCACCAGTGAGTCCCGAGGGAGCAATCAGCCCCAGCATTTT; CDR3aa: CATSESRGSNQPQHF
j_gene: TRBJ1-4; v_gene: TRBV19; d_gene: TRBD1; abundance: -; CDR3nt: TGTGCCAGTAGTGAGGACAGGGTGGAGGAAAAACTGTTTTTT; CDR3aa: CASSEDRVEEKLFF
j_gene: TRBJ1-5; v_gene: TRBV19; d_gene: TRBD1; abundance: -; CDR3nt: TGTGCCACCGCGGGACAGTCAATTAATAGCAATCAGCCCCAGCATTTT; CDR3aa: CATAGQSINSNQPQHF
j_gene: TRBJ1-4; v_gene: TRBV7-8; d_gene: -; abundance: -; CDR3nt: TGTGCCAGCAGCTTAGGAGGGTGGGAAAAACTGTTTTTT; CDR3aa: CASSLGGWEKLFF
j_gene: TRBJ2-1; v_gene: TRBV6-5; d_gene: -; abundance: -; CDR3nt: TGTGCCAGCAGCTCCTCCGGGGACTTTCGGTGGGTCTTC; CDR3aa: CASSSSGDFRWVF
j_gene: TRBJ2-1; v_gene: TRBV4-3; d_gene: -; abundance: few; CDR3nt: TGCGCCAGCAGCCAGACCCCCGGGACACAGCAGTTCTTC; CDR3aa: CASSQTPGTQQFF
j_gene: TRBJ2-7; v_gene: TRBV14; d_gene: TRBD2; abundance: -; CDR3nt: TGTGCCAGCAGCCCGCGGGAGAGCTCCTACGAGCAGTACTTC; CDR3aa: CASSPRESSYEQYF
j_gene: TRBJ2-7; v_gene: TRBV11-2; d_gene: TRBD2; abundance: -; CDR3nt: TGTGCCAGCAGCTTAGACACTCGACTAGCGGGCTCCCTCGAGCAGTACTTC; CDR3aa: CASSLDTRLAGSLEQYF
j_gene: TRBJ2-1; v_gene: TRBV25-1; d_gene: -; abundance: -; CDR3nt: TGTGCCAGCAGTCCGACAGGTTACAATGAGCAGTTCTTC; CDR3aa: CASSPTGYNEQFF
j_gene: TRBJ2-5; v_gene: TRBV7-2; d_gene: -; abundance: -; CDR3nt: TGTGCCAGCAGCTTATTCACTAGCCCCAGGGAGACCCAGTACTTC; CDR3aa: CASSLFTSPRETQYF
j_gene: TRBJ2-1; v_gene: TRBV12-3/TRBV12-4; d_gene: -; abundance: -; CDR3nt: TGTGCCAGCAGTTTGGAGGCGGGTGAGCAGTTCTTC; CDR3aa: CASSLEAGEQFF
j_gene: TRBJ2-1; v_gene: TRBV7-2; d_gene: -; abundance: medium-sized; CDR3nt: TGTGCCAGCAGCTTATTCGCGAGGAGCTCCTACAATGAGCAGTTCTTC; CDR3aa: CASSLFARSSYNEQFF
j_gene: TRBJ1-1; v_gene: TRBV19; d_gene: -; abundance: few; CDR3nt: TGTGCCAGTAGTTTTCTAGGCACTGAAGCTTTCTTT; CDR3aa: CASSFLGTEAFF
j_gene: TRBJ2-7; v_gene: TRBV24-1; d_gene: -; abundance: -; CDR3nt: TGTGCCACCAGTGATTTTCAGGGTAAAGAGCTATCCTACGAGCAGTACTTC; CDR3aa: CATSDFQGKELSYEQYF
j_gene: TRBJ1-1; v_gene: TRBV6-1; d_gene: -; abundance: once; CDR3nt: TGTGCCAGCAGTGAAGCAACTGACAGGAACACTGAAGCTTTCTTT; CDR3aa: CASSEATDRNTEAFF
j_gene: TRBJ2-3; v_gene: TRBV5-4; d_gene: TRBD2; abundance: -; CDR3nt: TGTGCCAGCAGCAAAGGACTAGCTCCAGAGAGTACAGATACGCAGTATTTT; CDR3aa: CASSKGLAPESTDTQYF
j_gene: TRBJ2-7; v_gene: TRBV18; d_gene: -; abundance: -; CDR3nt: TGTGCCAGCTCTCGCTCCTACGAGCAGTACTTC; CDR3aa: CASSRSYEQYF
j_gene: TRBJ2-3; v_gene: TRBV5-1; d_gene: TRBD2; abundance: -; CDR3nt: TGCGCCAGCAGGGCTAGCGGGGTCACAGATACGCAGTATTTT; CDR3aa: CASRASGVTDTQYF
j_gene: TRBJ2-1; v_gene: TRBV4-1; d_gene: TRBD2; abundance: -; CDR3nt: TGCGCCAGCAGCCGGGACAAGGGCAGCGGGAGACAGAACAATGAGCAGTTCTTC; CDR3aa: CASSRDKGSGRQNNEQFF
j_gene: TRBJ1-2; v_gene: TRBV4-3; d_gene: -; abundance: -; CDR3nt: TGCGCCAGCAGCCCAATGCTTCAGGGTGCCTATGGCTACACCTTC; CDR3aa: CASSPMLQGAYGYTF
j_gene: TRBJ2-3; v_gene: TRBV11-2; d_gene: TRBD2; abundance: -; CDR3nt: TGTGCCAGCAGCCGACCCAGCGGGAGCGCAGATACACAGTATTTT; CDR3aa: CASSRPSGSADTQYF
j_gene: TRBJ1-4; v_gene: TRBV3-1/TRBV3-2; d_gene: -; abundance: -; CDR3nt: TGTGCCAGCAGCCTGACAGAGACTAATGAAAAACTGTTTTTT; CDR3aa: CASSLTETNEKLFF
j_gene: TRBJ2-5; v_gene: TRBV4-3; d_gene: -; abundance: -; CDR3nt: TGCGCCAGCAGCCAAGATTTCCAGGGGCAAGAGACCCAGTACTTC; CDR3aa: CASSQDFQGQETQYF
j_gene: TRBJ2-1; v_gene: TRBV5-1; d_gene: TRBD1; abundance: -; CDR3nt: TGCGCCAGCAGCGTTCGACAGGGGGCATACAATGAGCAGTTCTTC; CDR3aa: CASSVRQGAYNEQFF
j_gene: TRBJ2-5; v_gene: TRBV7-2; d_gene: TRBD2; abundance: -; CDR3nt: TGTGCCAGCAGCTTTAGCGGGAGTAAGGAGACCCAGTACTTC; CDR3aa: CASSFSGSKETQYF
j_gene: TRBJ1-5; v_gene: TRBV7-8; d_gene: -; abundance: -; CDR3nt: TGTGCCAGCAGCTTAGGCCGGTCTGGTCAGCCCCAGCATTTT; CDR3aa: CASSLGRSGQPQHF
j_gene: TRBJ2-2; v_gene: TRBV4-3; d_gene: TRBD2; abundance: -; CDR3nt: TGCGCCAGCAGCCAAGATCCACCGGGACTAGCGGACAACACCGGGGAGCTGTTTTTT; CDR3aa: CASSQDPPGLADNTGELFF